The sequence of this TCR beta chain was determined in a study of Graves' ophthalmopathy and Graves' hyperthyroidism. Study-level results: Separation of ophthalmopathy from stable hyperthyroidism was achieved by a 13-signature model, at approximately 88% sensitivity and roughly 80% specificity.

The sequenced template was RNA, covering the TCR beta CDR3 region. RT-PCR was first run with HTBI primers, then multiplex PCR in a second round. From the multiplex PCR reads, TCRdb called clonotypes with MiXCR, one entry per CDR3 protein. The sample has some 750,000 distinct CDR3 sequences, 40% seen once. Clinical symptoms, serum thyroxine, TRAb, thyroid ultrasound and orbital computed tomography formed the basis of diagnosis. This clonotype was seen once. Its antigen remains unknown. The conserved final phenylalanine or tryptophan is absent from the CDR3, which likely points to a read error. CDR3 size: 16 residues. Between the trimmed V and J ends, which lost 10 bases and 0 bases, there was a span of 19 bases. Germline V gene lookup returns CDR1 MNHEY and CDR2 SVGEGT.

The TCR comes from an adult man with Graves' ophthalmopathy. Source material: peripheral blood. The chain joins TRBV6-2 or TRBV6-3 to TRBJ1-3, with D possibly matching TRBD1 (5 bases). The CDR3: CATRTAGGFSGNTIYS. DNA of the CDR3: TGTGCCACCCGTACAGCGGGGGGATTCTCTGGAAACACCATATATTCT.